A selection of T cell receptor beta chains follows, all from one sample in a study of cytomegalovirus exposure and HLA in healthy donors. The assay was immunoSEQ multiplex PCR, and TCRdb's table has in-frame clones only and misses some. The table shows roughly 75,000 clones, with roughly 95% occurring only once. Sequenced sample: PBMCs. These receptors were obtained from a woman under 30 in good health and CMV-seropositive. Each CDR3 is given with its conserved first and last residue. Fields, in order: J gene, V gene, clone size, D gene, CDR3 DNA, CDR3 protein. The D gene is left open where the match is weak. Size is stated for part of the rows, as once, few or many counts, or as a class when the clone is expanded.

j_gene: TRBJ2-7; v_gene: TRBV28; abundance: NA; d_gene: TRBD2; CDR3nt: TGTGCCAGCGAGATACCGGGAGGGTACGAGCAGTACTTC; CDR3aa: CASEIPGGYEQYF
j_gene: TRBJ2-5; v_gene: TRBV15; abundance: few; d_gene: TRBD1; CDR3nt: TGTGCCACCAGCGGAAGAACAGGGGCCGGCGAGACCCAGTACTTC; CDR3aa: CATSGRTGAGETQYF
j_gene: TRBJ2-1; v_gene: TRBV10-3; abundance: NA; d_gene: TRBD2; CDR3nt: TGTGCCATCAGTGAGGGACTAGCGGGAGTGGGCAATGAGCAGTTCTTC; CDR3aa: CAISEGLAGVGNEQFF
j_gene: TRBJ2-5; v_gene: TRBV5-1; abundance: once; d_gene: NA; CDR3nt: TGCGCCAGCAGCTTGGTGAGATCTCCGGGGGAGACCCAGTACTTC; CDR3aa: CASSLVRSPGETQYF
j_gene: TRBJ1-2; v_gene: TRBV6-1; abundance: NA; d_gene: TRBD1; CDR3nt: TGTGCCAGCAGTGAAATCCCCAGGGGGCAGTACTATGGCTACACCTTC; CDR3aa: CASSEIPRGQYYGYTF
j_gene: TRBJ2-3; v_gene: TRBV12-1; abundance: NA; d_gene: NA; CDR3nt: TGTGCCAGCAGCTTTGCGCAAAGGGTAAATCTACTAGCGGACACAGATACGCAGTATTTT; CDR3aa: CASSFAQRVNLLADTDTQYF
j_gene: TRBJ1-6; v_gene: TRBV28; abundance: NA; d_gene: NA; CDR3nt: TGTGCCAGCAGGACTTGGCAGTTTAATTCACCCCTCCACTTT; CDR3aa: CASRTWQFNSPLHF
j_gene: TRBJ1-1; v_gene: TRBV4-1; abundance: NA; d_gene: NA; CDR3nt: TGCGCCAGCAGCCTAGGGAGACGGGACACTGAAGCTTTCTTT; CDR3aa: CASSLGRRDTEAFF
j_gene: TRBJ1-1; v_gene: TRBV7-9; abundance: NA; d_gene: TRBD1; CDR3nt: TGTGCCAGCAGCGGGGGACAGGGGGCGGGTGAAGCTTTCTTT; CDR3aa: CASSGGQGAGEAFF
j_gene: TRBJ1-4; v_gene: TRBV19; abundance: NA; d_gene: TRBD1; CDR3nt: TGTGCCAGTAGTGGATTCGGACAGGTTAATGAAAAACTGTTTTTT; CDR3aa: CASSGFGQVNEKLFF
j_gene: TRBJ2-7; v_gene: TRBV6-1; abundance: NA; d_gene: TRBD1; CDR3nt: TGTGCCAGCAGTGAACTCTCTTTCGTAGGGACAGGTCCCTCCTACGAGCAGTACTTC; CDR3aa: CASSELSFVGTGPSYEQYF
j_gene: TRBJ2-3; v_gene: TRBV9; abundance: NA; d_gene: TRBD2; CDR3nt: TGTGCCAGCAGCGCATTAGCGGGAGGCGATACGCAGTATTTT; CDR3aa: CASSALAGGDTQYF
j_gene: TRBJ2-2; v_gene: TRBV2; abundance: NA; d_gene: NA; CDR3nt: TGTGCCAGCTTACACGGGGAGCTGTTTTTT; CDR3aa: CASLHGELFF
j_gene: TRBJ2-7; v_gene: TRBV27; abundance: NA; d_gene: NA; CDR3nt: TGTGCCAGCAGTTCTCGCTCGCGAGCGCCTTCCTACGAGCAGTACTTC; CDR3aa: CASSSRSRAPSYEQYF
j_gene: TRBJ2-7; v_gene: TRBV28; abundance: NA; d_gene: TRBD2; CDR3nt: TGTGCCAGCACCCTATCCCTGGCGGGAGGGCCAGGGGAGCAGTACTTC; CDR3aa: CASTLSLAGGPGEQYF
j_gene: TRBJ2-1; v_gene: TRBV7-9; abundance: once; d_gene: NA; CDR3nt: TGTGCCAGTGAAACTAGCCGTTACAATGAGCAGTTCTTC; CDR3aa: CASETSRYNEQFF
j_gene: TRBJ2-7; v_gene: TRBV7-2; abundance: NA; d_gene: TRBD1; CDR3nt: TGTGCCAGCAGCGCGACAGGGGACGAGCAGTACTTC; CDR3aa: CASSATGDEQYF
j_gene: TRBJ2-5; v_gene: TRBV5-1; abundance: NA; d_gene: TRBD2; CDR3nt: TGCGCCAGCTTTCAACTAGCGGGAGCGCTAGAGACCCAGTACTTC; CDR3aa: CASFQLAGALETQYF
j_gene: TRBJ2-5; v_gene: TRBV5-1; abundance: NA; d_gene: NA; CDR3nt: TGCGCCAGCAGCTCTCGGGGGCAAGAGACCCAGTACTTC; CDR3aa: CASSSRGQETQYF
j_gene: TRBJ2-7; v_gene: TRBV9; abundance: NA; d_gene: TRBD2; CDR3nt: TGTGCCAGCAGCGCGGGGGGGTCCATCTACGAGCAGTACTTC; CDR3aa: CASSAGGSIYEQYF
j_gene: TRBJ1-2; v_gene: TRBV5-1; abundance: NA; d_gene: NA; CDR3nt: TGCGCCAGCAGCTTGCTTCAGGGAGGGACCTACGGCTACACCTTC; CDR3aa: CASSLLQGGTYGYTF
j_gene: TRBJ2-3; v_gene: TRBV5-1; abundance: NA; d_gene: TRBD2; CDR3nt: TGCGCCAGCAGCTTGGGTGCTAGCGGGGGCCGCACAGATACGCAGTATTTT; CDR3aa: CASSLGASGGRTDTQYF
j_gene: TRBJ2-5; v_gene: TRBV7-2; abundance: NA; d_gene: TRBD2; CDR3nt: TGTGCCAGCAGCCCCCGTGGGACTAGCGGGGGGGAAGAGACCCAGTACTTC; CDR3aa: CASSPRGTSGGEETQYF
j_gene: TRBJ2-2; v_gene: TRBV25-1; abundance: once; d_gene: TRBD2; CDR3nt: TGTGCCAGCAGACTTCCGGGACTAGGGGCCGGGGAGCTGTTTTTT; CDR3aa: CASRLPGLGAGELFF
j_gene: TRBJ1-2; v_gene: TRBV28; abundance: NA; d_gene: TRBD1; CDR3nt: TGTGCCAGCAGTTTGGGCAGGGGGACCTATGGCTACACCTTC; CDR3aa: CASSLGRGTYGYTF
j_gene: TRBJ2-7; v_gene: TRBV5-1; abundance: NA; d_gene: NA; CDR3nt: TGCGCCAGCAGCTTCGGGCGGGGAGCCTACGAGCAGTACTTC; CDR3aa: CASSFGRGAYEQYF
j_gene: TRBJ1-4; v_gene: TRBV29-1; abundance: NA; d_gene: TRBD1; CDR3nt: TGCAGCGTAGACTCCTCAGGGGGACGTGAAAAACTGTTTTTT; CDR3aa: CSVDSSGGREKLFF
j_gene: TRBJ2-5; v_gene: TRBV9; abundance: NA; d_gene: NA; CDR3nt: TGTGCCAGCAGCACCTCGCGACAGCCCCAAGAGACCCAGTACTTC; CDR3aa: CASSTSRQPQETQYF
j_gene: TRBJ2-5; v_gene: TRBV7-9; abundance: NA; d_gene: NA; CDR3nt: TGTGCCAGCAGCATAACCGGGACATCTGAAGAGACCCAGTACTTC; CDR3aa: CASSITGTSEETQYF
j_gene: TRBJ1-1; v_gene: TRBV6-7; abundance: NA; d_gene: NA; CDR3nt: TGTGCCAGCAGGCGATCAAAAGCTTTCTTT; CDR3aa: CASRRSKAFF
j_gene: TRBJ2-3; v_gene: TRBV7-2; abundance: NA; d_gene: TRBD2; CDR3nt: TGTGCCAGCAGTCCGACTAGCGGGACCCATACGCAGTATTTT; CDR3aa: CASSPTSGTHTQYF
j_gene: TRBJ1-2; v_gene: TRBV5-4; abundance: NA; d_gene: NA; CDR3nt: TGTGCCAGCAGCTTGGACAGGCTAAACTATGGCTACACCTTC; CDR3aa: CASSLDRLNYGYTF
j_gene: TRBJ2-7; v_gene: TRBV6-1; abundance: NA; d_gene: TRBD1; CDR3nt: TGTGCCAGCAGTGACCCCGGGACAGGCGCCTACGAGCAGTACTTC; CDR3aa: CASSDPGTGAYEQYF
j_gene: TRBJ2-3; v_gene: TRBV5-5; abundance: NA; d_gene: TRBD2; CDR3nt: TGTGCCAGCAGCTTGGTAGTAGCGGGGTTTGGTACGCAGTATTTT; CDR3aa: CASSLVVAGFGTQYF
j_gene: TRBJ1-2; v_gene: TRBV6-6; abundance: NA; d_gene: NA; CDR3nt: TGTGCCAGCAGTCTAACCCACAGCTATGGCTACACCTTC; CDR3aa: CASSLTHSYGYTF
j_gene: TRBJ1-3; v_gene: TRBV6-1; abundance: once; d_gene: NA; CDR3nt: TGTGCCAGCACTATCCGAAACACCATATATTTT; CDR3aa: CASTIRNTIYF
j_gene: TRBJ1-5; v_gene: TRBV28; abundance: NA; d_gene: TRBD1; CDR3nt: TGTGCCAGCAGCATGGACAGGAGTAAGCATTTT; CDR3aa: CASSMDRSKHF
j_gene: TRBJ2-1; v_gene: TRBV5-4; abundance: NA; d_gene: NA; CDR3nt: TGTGCCAGCAGCTGGGGGGGGCGGGGGACCTACAATGAGCAGTTCTTC; CDR3aa: CASSWGGRGTYNEQFF
j_gene: TRBJ2-5; v_gene: TRBV9; abundance: NA; d_gene: NA; CDR3nt: TGTGCCAGCAGCGTAGGGAACGGGAGACAAGAGACCCAGTACTTC; CDR3aa: CASSVGNGRQETQYF
j_gene: TRBJ2-5; v_gene: TRBV7-6; abundance: NA; d_gene: TRBD2; CDR3nt: TGTGCCAGCAGCTCGCGGGGGGCCGCCGCTGTGTCCCAGTACTTC; CDR3aa: CASSSRGAAAVSQYF
j_gene: TRBJ2-3; v_gene: TRBV4-1; abundance: NA; d_gene: TRBD2; CDR3nt: TGCGCCAGCAGCCAGGGTCTAGGGGCGGGAGCCATAGATACGCAGTATTTT; CDR3aa: CASSQGLGAGAIDTQYF
j_gene: TRBJ2-2; v_gene: TRBV19; abundance: NA; d_gene: NA; CDR3nt: TGTGCCAGTAGTACCCTAGCGAACACCGGGGAGCTGTTTTTT; CDR3aa: CASSTLANTGELFF
j_gene: TRBJ2-7; v_gene: TRBV28; abundance: NA; d_gene: NA; CDR3nt: TGTGCCAGCAGTCCACTAACAGGGACCTCCTACGAGCAGTACTTC; CDR3aa: CASSPLTGTSYEQYF
j_gene: TRBJ2-2; v_gene: TRBV9; abundance: once; d_gene: TRBD2; CDR3nt: TGTGCCAGCAGCGTGGCGGGGGGGCCGGCCGGGGAGCTGTTTTTT; CDR3aa: CASSVAGGPAGELFF
j_gene: TRBJ2-5; v_gene: TRBV30; abundance: NA; d_gene: NA; CDR3nt: TGTGCCTGGAGTCCACAGCAAGAGACCCAGTACTTC; CDR3aa: CAWSPQQETQYF